The present T cell receptor (beta chain) was sequenced within a study of cytomegalovirus exposure and HLA in healthy donors. Points from the study as a whole: Fewer than 20,000 TCR beta sequences were associated with HLA alleles at 0.05 false discovery rate in a later analysis. Analysis performed later showed TCR beta chains linked to HLA being more clonally expanded than equally common others. Researchers counted 164 TCR beta chains as cytomegalovirus-associated.

A multiplex PCR was run with 60 Vbeta primers and 13 Jbeta primers. Data came from immunoSEQ multiplex PCR; TCRdb stores just in-frame clones and leaves some out. The profile shows 150,000 to 200,000 clones, around 75% of them singletons. Germline CDR1 is LNHDA and CDR2 is SQIVND (reference sequence). CDR3 size: 15 residues. V gave up 4 bases and J gave up 4 bases; unmatched junction bases: 7. As concerns this clone: Antigen: not known.

The sequencing sample was made of PBMCs. This chain connects TRBV19 to TRBJ1-1, with 9 bases that match TRBD1. This receptor was taken from a woman aged 25 to 39 in good health and CMV-seropositive. The CDR3 region is CASSTRTGVATEAFF. As DNA, the CDR3 is TGTGCCAGTAGTACCCGGACAGGGGTGGCCACTGAAGCTTTCTTT.